This note documents a single T cell receptor (beta chain) sequence. This sample is part of a study of shared clonotypes between healthy human individuals. Trimming took 6 bases from V and 6 from J, leaving 9 bases between them. Germline V gene data show CDR1 as DFQATT and CDR2 as SNEGSKA (reference sequence). This CDR3 spans 11 amino acids. TCRdb's copy holds only in-frame clones and misses some; the assay was immunoSEQ multiplex PCR. The table shows about a million clones, with over 75% occurring only once. The clonotype comes from a man between 18 and 29 years old in good health. This chain uses TRBV20-1 with TRBJ2-1; tentatively, D is TRBD1 or TRBD2 (5 bases each). Material for sequencing was memory CD4+ T cells sorted from blood. Subset of the sample: CD45RA-negative fraction. CDR3 amino acids: CSAGETNEQFF. The CDR3 nucleotides read TGCAGTGCGGGGGAAACCAATGAGCAGTTCTTC.